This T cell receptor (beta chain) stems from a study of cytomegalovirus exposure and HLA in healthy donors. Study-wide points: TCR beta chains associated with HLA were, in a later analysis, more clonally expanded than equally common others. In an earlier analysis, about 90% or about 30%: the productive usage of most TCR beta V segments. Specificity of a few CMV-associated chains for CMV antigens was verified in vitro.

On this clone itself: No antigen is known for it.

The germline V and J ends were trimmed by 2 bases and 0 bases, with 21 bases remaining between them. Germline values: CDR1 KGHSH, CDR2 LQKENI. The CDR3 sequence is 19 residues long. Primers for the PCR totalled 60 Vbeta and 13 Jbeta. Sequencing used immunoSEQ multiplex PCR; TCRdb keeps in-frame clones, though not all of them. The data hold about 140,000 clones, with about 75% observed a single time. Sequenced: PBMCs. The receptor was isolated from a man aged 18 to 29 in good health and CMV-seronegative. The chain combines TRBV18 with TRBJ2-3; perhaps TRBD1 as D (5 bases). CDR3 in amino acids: CASSPLDLPRGSSTDTQYF. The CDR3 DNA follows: TGTGCCAGCTCACCATTGGATTTACCAAGGGGATCTAGCACAGATACGCAGTATTTT.